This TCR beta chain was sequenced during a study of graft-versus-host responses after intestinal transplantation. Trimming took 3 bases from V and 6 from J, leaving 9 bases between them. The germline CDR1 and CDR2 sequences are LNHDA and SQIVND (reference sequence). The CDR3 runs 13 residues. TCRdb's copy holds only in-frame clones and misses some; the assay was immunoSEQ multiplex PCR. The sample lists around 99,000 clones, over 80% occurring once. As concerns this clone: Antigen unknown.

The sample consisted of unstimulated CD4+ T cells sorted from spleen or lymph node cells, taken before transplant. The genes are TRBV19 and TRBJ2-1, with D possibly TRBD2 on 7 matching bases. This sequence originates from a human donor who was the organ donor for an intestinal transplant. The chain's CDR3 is CASSIGGRNEQFF. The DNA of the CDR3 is TGTGCCAGTAGTATCGGGGGGCGCAATGAGCAGTTCTTC.